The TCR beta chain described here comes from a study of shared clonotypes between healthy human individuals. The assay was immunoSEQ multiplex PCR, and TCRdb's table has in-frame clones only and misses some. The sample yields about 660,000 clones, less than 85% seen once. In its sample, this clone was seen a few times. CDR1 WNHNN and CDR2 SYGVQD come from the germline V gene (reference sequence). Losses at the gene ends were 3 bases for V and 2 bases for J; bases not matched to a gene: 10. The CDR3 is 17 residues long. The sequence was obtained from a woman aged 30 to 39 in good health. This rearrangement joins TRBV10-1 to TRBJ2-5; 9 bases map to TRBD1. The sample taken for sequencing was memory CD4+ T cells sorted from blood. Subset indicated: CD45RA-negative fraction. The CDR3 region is CASSEGGTGSRQETQYF. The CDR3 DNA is TGCGCCAGCAGTGAAGGGGGGACAGGGAGTAGGCAAGAGACCCAGTACTTC.